This T cell receptor beta chain came from a study of T cells after yellow fever vaccination. UMIs were added to TCR cDNA along with a universal primer site when it was made by 5'RACE template switching. Using its own MiXCR run on the 5' RACE reads, TCRdb lists one record per CDR3 protein. The sample includes 310,000 or so distinct CDR3 sequences, about 6.9% seen only once; the top ten take 15% to 20%. The sample holds many counts of this clonotype. This CDR3 comprises 15 residues. V was cut by 1 base and J by 4 bases, with 11 bases left in between. The chain employs TRBV12-3 or TRBV12-4 and TRBJ2-1, with a tentative D call TRBD2 (5 bases). This clonotype was obtained from a man aged 18 to 29 who received the YFV17D yellow fever vaccine. Sample: PBMCs, taken approximately 47 days after the first yellow fever vaccination. CDR3 amino acids: CASSLGENLYNEQFF. The CDR3 DNA reads TGTGCCAGCAGTTTAGGGGAGAACTTGTACAATGAGCAGTTCTTC.